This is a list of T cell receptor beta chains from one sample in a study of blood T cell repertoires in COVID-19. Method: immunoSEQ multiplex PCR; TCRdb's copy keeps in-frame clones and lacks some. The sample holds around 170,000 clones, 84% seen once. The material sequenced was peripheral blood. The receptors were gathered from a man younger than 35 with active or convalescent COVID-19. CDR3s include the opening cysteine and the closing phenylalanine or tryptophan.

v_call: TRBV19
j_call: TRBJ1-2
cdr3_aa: CASSTGGTTNYGYTF

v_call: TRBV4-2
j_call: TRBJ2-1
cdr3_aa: CASSQLAGGYNEQFF

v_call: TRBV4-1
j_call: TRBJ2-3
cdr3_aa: CASSQGGAGPDTQYF

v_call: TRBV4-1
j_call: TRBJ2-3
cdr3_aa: CASSQGTGTDTQYF

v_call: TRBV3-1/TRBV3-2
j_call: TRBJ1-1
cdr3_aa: CASSQGGGAFF

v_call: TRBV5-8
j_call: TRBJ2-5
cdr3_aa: CASSLGTSGGAGGETQYF

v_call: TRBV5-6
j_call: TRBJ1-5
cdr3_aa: CASSLAAWEGGSQPQHF

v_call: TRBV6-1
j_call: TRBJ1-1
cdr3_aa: CASSDRGRSTEAFF

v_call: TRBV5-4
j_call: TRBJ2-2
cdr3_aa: CASSLMTGANTGELFF

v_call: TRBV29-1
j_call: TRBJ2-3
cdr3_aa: CSVGSGGGTDTQYF

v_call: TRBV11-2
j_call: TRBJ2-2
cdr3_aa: CASSYGQGANTGELFF

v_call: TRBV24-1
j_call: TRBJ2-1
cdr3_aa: CATGQGAGNEQFF

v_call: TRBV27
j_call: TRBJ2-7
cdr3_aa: CASSFIGSSYEQYF

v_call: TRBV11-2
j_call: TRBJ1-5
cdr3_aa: CASSLGISNQPQHF

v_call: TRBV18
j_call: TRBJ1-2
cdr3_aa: CASSASGGHYGYTF

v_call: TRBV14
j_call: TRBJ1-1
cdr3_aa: CASSQGRLNTEAFF

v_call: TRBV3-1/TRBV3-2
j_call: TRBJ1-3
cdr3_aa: CASSPMAGGTGNTIYF

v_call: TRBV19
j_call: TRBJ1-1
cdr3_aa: CASSIGRTDTEAFF

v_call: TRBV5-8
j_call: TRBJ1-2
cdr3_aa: CASSLDRGPSGYGYTF

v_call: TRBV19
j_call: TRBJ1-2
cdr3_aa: CASSTNRDRGFYGYTF

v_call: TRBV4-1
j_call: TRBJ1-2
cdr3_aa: CASSQPGQTNYGYTF

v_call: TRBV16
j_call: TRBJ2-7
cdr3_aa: CASSQSVASGSYEQYF

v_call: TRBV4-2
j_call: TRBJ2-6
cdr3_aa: CASSQDRSSGANVLTF

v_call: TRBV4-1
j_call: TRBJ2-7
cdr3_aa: CASSQVGAGSNEQYF